These 21 T cell receptor beta chains share one sample of origin, sequenced in a study of cytomegalovirus exposure and HLA in healthy donors (dated by TCRdb to 2016 to 2017). Receptors were amplified or captured by the immunoSEQ multiplex PCR assay. For the multiplex PCR, a mixture combining 60 forward primers for TCR Vbeta segments and 13 reverse primers for TCR Jbeta segments was used. TCRdb took this table from immuneACCESS and kept in-frame rearrangements with V and J called. Such tables lack part of the clones; where checked against another copy, unresolved V genes explain under half of the gap, and the rest is unexplained. The sample records some 180,000 clones, over 80% of which are singletons. Roughly 1.4% of the sample is in the top ten clones. The sample consisted of PBMCs. These receptors were taken from a middle-aged man in good health and CMV-seronegative.

This chain joins TRBV6-5 and TRBJ2-7; 8 bases map to TRBD1. CDR3 length equals 14 residues. V was clipped by 8 bases and J by 3 bases; unmatched bases: 9. The germline V gene has CDR1 MNHEY and CDR2 SVGAGI. This CDR3 is CASQGTGTGYEQYF. Here the CDR3 DNA reads TGTGCCAGCCAAGGGACAGGTACAGGCTACGAGCAGTACTTC.

The chain combines TRBV9 with TRBJ2-2; the match to TRBD1 covers 7 bases. Germline trimming cut 2 bases from V and 6 bases from J; bases unmatched to any gene: 7. The CDR3 sequence is 15 residues long. Per germline, CDR1 SGDLS and CDR2 YYNGEE. CDR3 sequence (DNA): TGTGCCAGCAGCGTGGCAGGGGGTAATGCCGGGGAGCTGTTTTTT. Its translation is CASSVAGGNAGELFF.

The J gene is TRBJ2-3, the V gene TRBV7-3; no firm D call. V lost 3 bases and J lost 2, with 3 bases in between. This CDR3 region has 12 residues. The V gene's germline CDR1 is SGHTA and CDR2 FQGTGA. The chain's CDR3 is CASSFNTDTQYF. CDR3 nucleotide sequence: TGTGCCAGCAGCTTTAACACAGATACGCAGTATTTT.

The chain is built from TRBV30 and TRBJ2-2, with 7 bases fitting TRBD1. Germline CDR1 and CDR2: GTSNPN and SVGIG (reference sequence). V was clipped by 4 bases and J by 6 bases; unmatched bases: 5. The CDR3 has 13 amino acids. The CDR3 sequence: CAWTSRGSGELFF. CDR3 in DNA: TGTGCCTGGACCTCCAGGGGGTCCGGGGAGCTGTTTTTT.

The chain joins TRBV28 to TRBJ2-2; 10 bases are shared with TRBD1. With V trimmed by 5 bases and J by 6 bases, 9 bases remained unmatched. Germline CDR1 MDHEN, CDR2 SYDVKM. CDR3 length: 16 amino acids. This CDR3 is CASSRSGTGEAGELFF. CDR3 coding DNA: TGTGCCAGCAGTCGCTCCGGGACAGGGGAGGCCGGGGAGCTGTTTTTT.

This rearrangement joins TRBV23-1 to TRBJ2-1, with D tentatively TRBD1 (6 bases). Being an ORF, TRBV23-1 has a function that is uncertain. The CDR3 sequence is 10 residues long. V was trimmed by 4 bases and J by 15 bases, leaving 10 bases between them. CDR3 residues: CASSRGQPFF. The CDR3 nucleotides are TGCGCCAGCAGTCGGGGGCAGCCGTTCTTC.

The chain combines TRBV7-2 with TRBJ1-5; perhaps TRBD1 as D (6 bases). The CDR3 totals 13 residues. The V gene lost 4 bases and the J gene lost 11 bases, with 15 bases spanning the gap. The germline V gene has CDR1 SGHTA and CDR2 FQGNSA. The CDR3 is CASSSGGLASQHF. The CDR3 coding sequence is TGTGCCAGCAGCTCCGGGGGGCTGGCGTCCCAGCATTTT. The variable domain in full, with the rest retrieved from reference TRBV7-2 and TRBJ1-5, is GAGVSQSPSNKVTEKGKDVELRCDPISGHTALYWYRQSLGQGLEFLIYFQGNSAPDKSGLPSDRFSAERTGGSVSTLTIQRTQQEDSAVYLCASSSGGLASQHFGDGTRLSIL.

The rearrangement links TRBV9 to TRBJ1-1, with TRBD1 identical over 9 bases. CDR1 SGDLS and CDR2 YYNGEE come from the germline V gene. Trimming took 1 base from V and 4 from J; bases not matched to a gene: 2. The length of the CDR3 is 14 residues. The chain's CDR3 is CASSVKDRGTEAFF. The CDR3 DNA reads as TGTGCCAGCAGCGTAAAGGACAGGGGCACTGAAGCTTTCTTT. Full variable domain (rest looked up from reference TRBV9 and TRBJ1-1): DSGVTQTPKHLITATGQRVTLRCSPRSGDLSVYWYQQSLDQGLQFLIQYYNGEERAKGNILERFSAQQFPDLHSELNLSSLELGDSALYFCASSVKDRGTEAFFGQGTRLTVV.

The chain links TRBV6-1 to TRBJ1-1; possibly TRBD1 for D (6 bases). V was trimmed by 3 bases and J by 0 bases, leaving 17 bases between them. CDR1 is MNHNS and CDR2 is SASEGT in the germline V gene. The CDR3 runs 17 residues. The chain's CDR3 is CASSDDGKGGMNTEAFF. The DNA for the CDR3 is TGTGCCAGCAGTGATGACGGCAAGGGGGGGATGAACACTGAAGCTTTCTTT.

J is TRBJ2-2 and V is TRBV28, with no clear D. Trimming cost V 2 bases and J 0 bases, with 7 bases left between them. CDR1 is MDHEN and CDR2 is SYDVKM in the germline V gene. This CDR3 comprises 15 residues. CDR3 in DNA: TGTGCCAGCAGTTTAACTCCCCCGAACACCGGGGAGCTGTTTTTT. Amino acid sequence: CASSLTPPNTGELFF.

V is TRBV5-1 and J is TRBJ2-2; 11 bases align to TRBD2. J was trimmed by 5 bases and V by 6 bases; bases with no gene match: 3. This CDR3 has 14 amino acids. CDR1 SGHRS and CDR2 YFSETQ come from the germline V gene. CDR3 sequence reads: CASTPSGGTGELFF. In DNA form, the CDR3 reads TGCGCCAGCACCCCTAGCGGGGGGACCGGGGAGCTGTTTTTT.

The chain joins TRBV30 to TRBJ2-5, with D uncertain. In germline, CDR1 is GTSNPN, CDR2 SVGIG (reference sequence). This CDR3 has 15 amino acids. Trimming took off 0 bases at V and 7 bases at J, with 18 bases between the two ends. The CDR3 spells CAWSVQKGPGGTQYF. The CDR3 DNA sequence: TGTGCCTGGAGTGTACAAAAAGGCCCCGGCGGGACCCAGTACTTC.

The chain couples TRBV7-9 to TRBJ2-5, with TRBD2 matching over 10 bases. CDR3 length: 18 residues. The trim removed 1 base at V and 1 base at J, leaving 9 bases unmatched. CDR1 and CDR2 (germline): SEHNR, FQNEAQ (reference sequence). The CDR3 region has the DNA TGTGCCAGCAGCTTAGACCTCTCTGGACTAGCGGTCCAAGAGACCCAGTACTTC. Protein product: CASSLDLSGLAVQETQYF.

This chain links TRBV5-1 with TRBJ2-2; tentatively, D is TRBD2 (5 bases). The CDR3 is 14 residues long. Germline V gene sequence: CDR1 SGHRS, CDR2 YFSETQ. The V gene lost 6 bases and the J gene lost 6 bases, with 15 bases spanning the gap. Here the CDR3 reads CASNPDSRAGELFF. The CDR3 coding sequence is TGCGCCAGCAACCCGGACTCCCGGGCCGGGGAGCTGTTTTTT. Together with reference TRBV5-1 and TRBJ2-2, the CDR3 gives the full variable domain: KAGVTQTPRYLIKTRGQQVTLSCSPISGHRSVSWYQQTPGQGLQFLFEYFSETQRNKGNFPGRFSGRQFSNSRSEMNVSTLELGDSALYLCASNPDSRAGELFFGEGSRLTVL.

CDR3 DNA: TGTGCCAGCAGCGGAAGAAGAGGAGTTTTCTATGGCTACACCTTC. Translated: CASSGRRGVFYGYTF. This sequence joins TRBV9 and TRBJ1-2; D gene uncertain. Trimming shortened V by 3 bases and J by 4 bases, and 16 bases separated the two germline ends. Germline V CDR1 and CDR2: SGDLS, YYNGEE. The CDR3 runs 15 residues.

This sequence joins TRBV9 and TRBJ1-2; TRBD1 is a possible D gene (5 bases). The V gene's germline CDR1 is SGDLS and CDR2 YYNGEE. V was clipped by 4 bases and J by 3 bases, with 13 bases between them. The CDR3 length is 14 residues. CDR3 sequence: CASSTGWGDYGYTF. CDR3 bases: TGTGCCAGCAGCACAGGCTGGGGCGACTATGGCTACACCTTC.

The chain recombines TRBV19 with TRBJ1-1; TRBD1 matches 7 bases. There are 16 residues in the CDR3. Trimming removed 7 bases from V and 4 bases from J; junction bases left unmatched: 15. CDR1 LNHDA and CDR2 SQIVND come from the germline V gene (reference sequence). CDR3 sequence reads: CASTSLRGRGGTEAFF. The CDR3 region has the DNA TGTGCCAGTACCTCCTTGAGGGGGCGTGGGGGCACTGAAGCTTTCTTT.

V is TRBV5-1 and J is TRBJ2-2; 8 bases line up with TRBD1. The J segment lost 3 bases and the V segment lost 0 bases, leaving 13 bases of the junction unmatched. CDR3 size: 19 residues. Germline-derived CDR1 and CDR2 are SGHRS and YFSETQ. The CDR3 protein is CASSLVPPTTGADTGELFF. The DNA of the CDR3 is TGCGCCAGCAGCTTGGTCCCCCCTACGACAGGGGCCGACACCGGGGAGCTGTTTTTT.

The CDR3 DNA reads as TGTGCCAGCAGCGAACTAGCGGGGAGCTCCTACAATGAGCAGTTCTTC. Translated, it gives CASSELAGSSYNEQFF. This chain joins TRBV6-6 and TRBJ2-1; 10 nucleotides line up with TRBD2. Per germline, CDR1 MNHNY and CDR2 SVGAGI (reference sequence). Trimming removed 6 bases from V and 0 bases from J; junction bases left unmatched: 5. CDR3 length: 16 amino acids.

The chain is built from TRBV2 and TRBJ1-3; 8 positions match TRBD1. Germline V CDR1 and CDR2: SNHLY, FYNNEI. The CDR3 length is 15 residues. V lost 4 bases, J lost 0 bases, and 2 bases stayed unmatched. CDR3 sequence: CASSVDRGSGNTIYF. CDR3 DNA sequence: TGTGCCAGCAGTGTTGACAGGGGCTCTGGAAACACCATATATTTT.

V usage is TRBV30 and J usage is TRBJ2-1; 12 nucleotides agree with TRBD2. CDR1 is GTSNPN and CDR2 is SVGIG in the germline V gene (reference sequence). The CDR3 length is 14 residues. The V gene end was trimmed by 4 bases and the J gene end by 6 bases; junction bases not matched to a gene: 4. The DNA of the CDR3 is TGTGCCTGGACTAGCGGGGGGGCGGCCAATGAGCAGTTCTTC. Encoded protein: CAWTSGGAANEQFF.